These 5 T cell receptor beta chains were all obtained from the same sample, sequenced in a study of CD8 T cells in Susac syndrome. Random hexamers were used to reverse transcribe roughly 0.45 to 1 ug of RNA. TCRdb analysed the immunoSEQ multiplex PCR reads with MiXCR anew, one entry per CDR3 protein. This sample has about 250,000 distinct CDR3 sequences, with roughly 95% found just once. The specimen sequenced was CD4+ T cells from PBMCs. These receptors originate from a human donor with multiple sclerosis.

The chain uses TRBV28 and TRBJ2-5; 14 nucleotides agree with TRBD2. Germline V gives CDR1 MDHEN, CDR2 SYDVKM. V was clipped by 5 bases and J by 4 bases; unmatched bases: 6. The CDR3 has 16 amino acids. The CDR3 sequence is CASSPFGLAGGETQYF. CDR3 nucleotide sequence: TGTGCCAGCAGTCCGTTCGGACTAGCGGGAGGAGAGACCCAGTACTTC.

The chain links TRBV3-1 to TRBJ2-1; TRBD2 matches 9 bases. The V gene's germline CDR1 is LGHDT and CDR2 YNNKEL (reference sequence). The CDR3 totals 15 residues. V lost 2 bases to trimming and J lost 2 bases; unmatched junction nucleotides: 1. CDR3 protein: CASSQSSGTYNEQFF. The CDR3 DNA is TGTGCCAGCAGCCAATCTAGCGGGACCTACAATGAGCAGTTCTTC.

J is TRBJ2-4 and V is TRBV3-1; D is perhaps TRBD1 (6 bases). The CDR3 sequence is 14 residues long. The germline V gene has CDR1 LGHDT and CDR2 YNNKEL (reference sequence). V lost 1 base to trimming and J lost 9 bases, with 13 bases between them. The CDR3 is CASSQGRGLGIQYF. The CDR3 DNA follows: TGTGCCAGCAGCCAAGGCAGGGGCTTGGGCATTCAGTACTTC. The whole variable domain, remainder taken from reference TRBV3-1 and TRBJ2-4, is DTAVSQTPKYLVTQMGNDKSIKCEQNLGHDTMYWYKQDSKKFLKIMFSYNNKELIINETVPNRFSPKSPDKAHLNLHINSLELGDSAVYFCASSQGRGLGIQYFGAGTRLSVL.

In its sample, this clonotype was seen a few times. J is TRBJ2-1 and V is TRBV30; tentatively, D is TRBD1 or TRBD2 (6 bases each). This CDR3 contains 12 residues. Germline loops: CDR1 GTSNPN, CDR2 SVGIG (reference sequence). Trimming stripped 0 bases from V and 10 bases from J, with 10 bases between. As DNA, the CDR3 is TGTGCCTGGAGTGTTCGCGGGACAGAGCAGTTCTTC. It is translated as CAWSVRGTEQFF. The entire variable domain, with the rest obtained from reference TRBV30 and TRBJ2-1, is as follows: SQTIHQWPATLVQPVGSPLSLECTVEGTSNPNLYWYRQAAGRGLQLLFYSVGIGQISSEVPQNLSASRPQDRQFILSSKKLLLSDSGFYLCAWSVRGTEQFFGPGTRLTVL.

V gene TRBV24-1 combines with J gene TRBJ2-2; TRBD1 matches at 9 bases. Germline assignment: CDR1 KGHDR and CDR2 SFDVKD. J gave up 5 bases and V 5 bases, and 17 bases lay outside the gene matches. This CDR3 has 19 amino acids. The CDR3 is CATSGSGGTGHGSTGELFF. The CDR3 nucleotides read TGTGCCACCAGTGGATCCGGCGGGACAGGGCACGGGAGTACCGGGGAGCTGTTTTTT.